The next 21 T cell receptor beta chains were all read from a single sample in a study of T cell responses to AZD1222 COVID-19 vaccine. TCRdb's table, derived via immunoSEQ multiplex PCR, lists solely in-frame clones and lacks some. The table records roughly 110,000 clones, 90% of them present only once. The sample here was peripheral blood, taken 28 days after the second AZD1222 dose. The receptors come from an adult who received the AZD1222 COVID-19 vaccine.

The rearrangement joins TRBV7-8 to TRBJ1-2; D remains unclear. Germline V gene lookup returns CDR1 SGHVS and CDR2 FQNEAQ. The CDR3 loop spans 14 amino acids. The V gene lost 0 bases and the J gene lost 4 bases, with 9 bases spanning the gap. The chain's CDR3 is CASSLAASTYGYTF. The CDR3 DNA reads as TGTGCCAGCAGCTTAGCTGCTAGTACCTATGGCTACACCTTC.

This chain links TRBV6-5 with TRBJ1-3, with D tentatively TRBD1 (5 bases). The germline V gene encodes CDR1 MNHEY and CDR2 SVGAGI. CDR3 length: 13 residues. V was cut by 6 bases and J by 4 bases, with 10 bases left in between. CDR3 DNA sequence: TGTGCCAGCAGCGGGGCGGCGGGAAACACCATATATTTT. The encoded protein is CASSGAAGNTIYF.

The chain couples TRBV7-9 to TRBJ1-1; D is ambiguous. V was pared by 1 base and J by 6 bases, with 12 bases between. The CDR3 contains 14 residues. Germline loops: CDR1 SEHNR, CDR2 FQNEAQ (reference sequence). DNA of the CDR3: TGTGCCAGCAGCTTAGGTTCGGGGTGGGCTGAAGCTTTCTTT. Translated, it gives CASSLGSGWAEAFF.

This clone was detected once. Other DNA sequences in the sample encode the same CDR3. J is TRBJ2-7 and V is TRBV3-1 (or the pseudogene TRBV3-2); 9 bases are a match to TRBD1. CDR1 LGHDT and CDR2 YNNKEL come from the germline V gene (reference sequence). The V gene end was trimmed by 3 bases and the J gene end by 2 bases; junction bases not matched to a gene: 5. The length of the CDR3 is 15 residues. This CDR3 is CASSQATGGPYEQYF. The CDR3 coding sequence is TGTGCCAGCAGCCAGGCGACAGGGGGTCCCTACGAGCAGTACTTC.

CDR3 amino acids: CASSLDGTGEQYF. The CDR3 bases are TGTGCCAGCAGCTTAGATGGGACAGGGGAGCAGTACTTC. The rearrangement uses TRBV11-2 and TRBJ2-7; 9 positions match TRBD1. V was pared by 0 bases and J by 7 bases, with 1 base of the junction left unmatched. CDR3 size: 13 residues. Germline assignment: CDR1 SGHAT and CDR2 FQNNGV.

V gene TRBV6-4 combines with J gene TRBJ2-3, with a weak D call TRBD2 (6 bases). V was pared by 3 bases and J by 2 bases, with 12 bases between. The CDR3 spans 15 residues. Per the germline V gene, CDR1 is MRHNA and CDR2 is SNTAGT. This CDR3 is CASSENSGHTDTQYF. The CDR3 coding sequence is TGTGCCAGCAGTGAGAATAGCGGTCACACAGATACGCAGTATTTT.

The chain couples TRBV30 to TRBJ2-2; no clear D gene. Trimming left V 0 bases short and J 6 bases short, with 11 bases between. This CDR3 has 14 amino acids. The germline CDR1 and CDR2 sequences are GTSNPN and SVGIG (reference sequence). CDR3 loop: CAWSVQRPAGELFF. DNA for the CDR3: TGTGCCTGGAGTGTACAGAGACCCGCCGGGGAGCTGTTTTTT.

The J gene is TRBJ2-3, the V gene TRBV6-4; no firm D call. The CDR3 extends over 15 amino acids. The germline V gene has CDR1 MRHNA and CDR2 SNTAGT. V was pared by 2 bases and J by 2 bases, with 11 bases between. The CDR3 DNA follows: TGTGCCAGCAGTGACGGGTTGGGGTCCACAGATACGCAGTATTTT. This encodes CASSDGLGSTDTQYF.

V usage is TRBV11-2 and J usage is TRBJ2-1; D perhaps matches TRBD2 (7 bases). V was trimmed by 7 bases and J by 9 bases, leaving 10 bases between them. Germline CDR1 is SGHAT and CDR2 is FQNNGV. The CDR3 is 11 residues long. CDR3 loop: CASTRGGEQFF. In nucleotides, the CDR3 is TGTGCCAGCACTAGGGGGGGTGAGCAGTTCTTC.

The chain uses TRBV19 and TRBJ1-2; TRBD1 matches at 9 bases. Looked up from germline, CDR1 is LNHDA and CDR2 is SQIVND (reference sequence). Trimming took 5 bases from V and 4 from J; bases not matched to a gene: 5. The CDR3 is 14 amino acids. For the CDR3, the DNA is TGTGCCAGTAGTGACTGGACAGGGGTCTATGGCTACACCTTC. Its translation is CASSDWTGVYGYTF. Combining the CDR3 with reference TRBV19 and TRBJ1-2 gives the whole variable domain DGGITQSPKYLFRKEGQNVTLSCEQNLNHDAMYWYRQDPGQGLRLIYYSQIVNDFQKGDIAEGYSVSREKKESFPLTVTSAQKNPTAFYLCASSDWTGVYGYTFGSGTRLTVV.

The chain is built from TRBV30 and TRBJ2-3, with 7 bases fitting TRBD2. Germline-derived CDR1 and CDR2 are GTSNPN and SVGIG (reference sequence). CDR3 length: 12 residues. J gave up 0 bases and V 8 bases, and 2 bases lay outside the gene matches. CDR3 nucleotides: TGTGCCGGAGCGGGGAGCACAGATACGCAGTATTTT. It is translated as CAGAGSTDTQYF.

The genes are TRBV11-1 and TRBJ2-2; perhaps D is TRBD1 or TRBD2 (5 bases each). CDR3 length: 14 residues. Germline-derived CDR1 and CDR2 are SGHAT and FQDESV (reference sequence). The V end was cut by 9 bases, the J end by 3 bases, with 14 bases between. The CDR3 DNA follows: TGTGCCAGTACCGGGGCCCTGTACACCGGGGAGCTGTTTTTT. Residues: CASTGALYTGELFF.

The chain uses TRBV7-2 and TRBJ2-1; TRBD1 matches at 8 bases. V lost 1 base to trimming and J lost 1 base; unmatched junction nucleotides: 6. The length of the CDR3 is 17 residues. CDR1 is SGHTA, CDR2 FQGNSA, per germline. CDR3 loop: CASSLDRQGTSYNEQFF. Here the CDR3 DNA reads TGTGCCAGCAGCTTAGATCGACAGGGGACATCCTACAATGAGCAGTTCTTC. Together with reference TRBV7-2 and TRBJ2-1, the CDR3 gives the full variable domain: GAGVSQSPSNKVTEKGKDVELRCDPISGHTALYWYRQSLGQGLEFLIYFQGNSAPDKSGLPSDRFSAERTGGSVSTLTIQRTQQEDSAVYLCASSLDRQGTSYNEQFFGPGTRLTVL.

CDR3 amino acids: CAGRDRGQTYGYTF. CDR3 DNA: TGTGCCGGCCGGGACAGGGGACAAACTTATGGCTACACCTTC. J is TRBJ1-2 and V is TRBV19; 10 nucleotides align to TRBD1. J lost 5 bases, V lost 11 bases, and 11 bases had no gene match. Germline CDR1 is LNHDA and CDR2 is SQIVND (reference sequence). The CDR3 is made up of 14 amino acids.

The rearrangement uses TRBV4-3 and TRBJ2-2, with TRBD1 identical over 7 bases. This CDR3 region has 17 residues. Losses at the gene ends were 0 bases for V and 3 bases for J; bases not matched to a gene: 7. Germline CDR1 LGHNA, CDR2 YSLEER. The CDR3 loop is CASSQEGQGVYTGELFF. For the CDR3, the DNA is TGCGCCAGCAGCCAAGAGGGGCAGGGGGTGTACACCGGGGAGCTGTTTTTT.

The chain couples TRBV20-1 to TRBJ2-3; 8 bases fit TRBD2. CDR1 and CDR2 (germline): DFQATT, SNEGSKA (reference sequence). The trim removed 3 bases at V and 2 bases at J, leaving 7 bases unmatched. The CDR3 is 15 residues long. The CDR3 sequence is CSASDPGGVTDTQYF. CDR3 nucleotide sequence: TGCAGTGCTAGTGACCCGGGGGGGGTCACAGATACGCAGTATTTT.

The chain combines TRBV10-3 with TRBJ1-1; D ambiguous. This CDR3 is 16 amino acids long. Germline CDR1 is ENHRY and CDR2 is SYGVKD. Trimming shortened V by 2 bases and J by 1 base, and 14 bases separated the two germline ends. This CDR3 is CAISEGLGRRNTEAFF. The DNA for the CDR3 is TGTGCCATCAGTGAGGGGCTAGGCCGGAGGAACACTGAAGCTTTCTTT.

This rearrangement joins TRBV2 to TRBJ1-5, with 7 bases matching TRBD1. After removal of 2 bases from V and 5 bases from J, the junction contained 6 bases not matched to a gene. The CDR3 sequence is 15 residues long. Per germline, CDR1 SNHLY and CDR2 FYNNEI. In nucleotides, the CDR3 is TGTGCCAGCAGTGAATATGGACAGGTAGATCAGCCCCAGCATTTT. Protein: CASSEYGQVDQPQHF.

This chain connects TRBV5-1 to TRBJ1-2, with TRBD1 as a possible D gene (6 bases). From germline, CDR1 is SGHRS and CDR2 YFSETQ. V lost 3 bases and J 4 bases, leaving 13 bases between the germline ends. The CDR3 consists of 14 residues. This CDR3 is CASSSPPGAYGYTF. The CDR3 nucleotides read TGCGCCAGCAGCTCCCCTCCGGGGGCCTATGGCTACACCTTC.

The chain links TRBV7-3 to TRBJ2-1; 8 nucleotides match TRBD2. CDR3 size: 16 residues. Germline-derived CDR1 and CDR2 are SGHTA and FQGTGA. V trimming: 2 bases; J trimming: 2 bases; junction bases outside the gene matches: 5. The CDR3 coding sequence is TGTGCCAGCAGCTTACAGGGGACTAGTCCCTACAATGAGCAGTTCTTC. It codes for CASSLQGTSPYNEQFF.

This chain links TRBV7-3 with TRBJ2-2, with 9 bases identical to TRBD1. From germline, CDR1 is SGHTA and CDR2 FQGTGA. V was pared by 1 base and J by 6 bases, with 9 bases of the junction left unmatched. The CDR3 is 17 amino acids. The CDR3, as DNA: TGTGCCAGCAGCTTAATCGGGACAGGGTTTCTTTCCGGGGAGCTGTTTTTT. This gives the protein CASSLIGTGFLSGELFF. Filled out from reference TRBV7-3 and TRBJ2-2, the complete variable domain reads GAGVSQTPSNKVTEKGKYVELRCDPISGHTALYWYRQSLGQGPEFLIYFQGTGAADDSGLPNDRFFAVRPEGSVSTLKIQRTERGDSAVYLCASSLIGTGFLSGELFFGEGSRLTVL.